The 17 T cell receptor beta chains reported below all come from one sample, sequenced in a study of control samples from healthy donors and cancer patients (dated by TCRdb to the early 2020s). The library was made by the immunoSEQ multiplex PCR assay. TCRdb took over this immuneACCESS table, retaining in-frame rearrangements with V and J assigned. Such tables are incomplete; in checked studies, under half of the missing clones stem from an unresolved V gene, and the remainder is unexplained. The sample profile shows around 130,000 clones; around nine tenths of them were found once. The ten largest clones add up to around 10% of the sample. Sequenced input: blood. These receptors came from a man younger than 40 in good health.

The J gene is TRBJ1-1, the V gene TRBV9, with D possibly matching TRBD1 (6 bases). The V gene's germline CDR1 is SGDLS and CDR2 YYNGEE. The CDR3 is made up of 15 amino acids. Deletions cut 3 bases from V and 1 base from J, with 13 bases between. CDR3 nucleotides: TGTGCCAGCAGCGGCCTAGGACAGAGGAACACTGAAGCTTTCTTT. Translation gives CASSGLGQRNTEAFF. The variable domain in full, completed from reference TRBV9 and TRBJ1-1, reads DSGVTQTPKHLITATGQRVTLRCSPRSGDLSVYWYQQSLDQGLQFLIQYYNGEERAKGNILERFSAQQFPDLHSELNLSSLELGDSALYFCASSGLGQRNTEAFFGQGTRLTVV.

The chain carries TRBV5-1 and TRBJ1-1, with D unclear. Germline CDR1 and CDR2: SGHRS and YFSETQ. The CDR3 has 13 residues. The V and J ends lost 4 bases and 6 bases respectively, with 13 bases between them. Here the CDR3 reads CASSPTRTAEAFF. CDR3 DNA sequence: TGCGCCAGCAGCCCGACCAGAACGGCTGAAGCTTTCTTT.

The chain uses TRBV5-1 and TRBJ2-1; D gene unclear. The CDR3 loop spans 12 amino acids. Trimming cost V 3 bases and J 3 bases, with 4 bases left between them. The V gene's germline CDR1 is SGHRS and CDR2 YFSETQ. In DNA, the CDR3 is TGCGCCAGCAGCTCAAACTACAATGAGCAGTTCTTC. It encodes CASSSNYNEQFF.

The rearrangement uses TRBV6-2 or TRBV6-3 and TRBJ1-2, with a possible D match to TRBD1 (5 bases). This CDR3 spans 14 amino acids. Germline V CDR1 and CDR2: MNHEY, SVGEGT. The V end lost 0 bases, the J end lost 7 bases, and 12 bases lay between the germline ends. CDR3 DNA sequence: TGTGCCAGCAGTTACTCGTGGGACCTTCGTGGCTACACCTTC. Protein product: CASSYSWDLRGYTF.

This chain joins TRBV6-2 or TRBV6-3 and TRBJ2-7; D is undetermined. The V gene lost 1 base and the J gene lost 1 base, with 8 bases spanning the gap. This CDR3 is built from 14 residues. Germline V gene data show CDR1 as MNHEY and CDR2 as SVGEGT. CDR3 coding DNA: TGTGCCAGCAGTTACTGGGATCTTTCCTACGAGCAGTACTTC. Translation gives CASSYWDLSYEQYF.

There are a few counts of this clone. The CDR3 nucleotides are TGTGCCAGCAGCCAAGATATGTACTCACCCCTCCACTTT. Protein product: CASSQDMYSPLHF. The chain has TRBV3-1 (or the pseudogene TRBV3-2) and TRBJ1-6; no clear D. Germline-derived CDR1 and CDR2 are LGHDT and YNNKEL (reference sequence). Trimming removed 0 bases at V and 10 bases at J, with 7 bases between. CDR3 length: 13 residues.

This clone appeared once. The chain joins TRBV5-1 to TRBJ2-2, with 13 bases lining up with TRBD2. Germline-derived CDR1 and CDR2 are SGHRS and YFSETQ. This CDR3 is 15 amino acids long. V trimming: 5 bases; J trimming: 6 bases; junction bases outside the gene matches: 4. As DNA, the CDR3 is TGCGCCAGCAGTAAAGGACTAGCGGGGGCCGGGGAGCTGTTTTTT. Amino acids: CASSKGLAGAGELFF.

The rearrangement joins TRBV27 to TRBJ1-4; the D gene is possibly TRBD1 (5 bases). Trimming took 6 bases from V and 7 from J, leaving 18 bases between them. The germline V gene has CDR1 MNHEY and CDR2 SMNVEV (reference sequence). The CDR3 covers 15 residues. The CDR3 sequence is CASRDGTLKGEKLFF. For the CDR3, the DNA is TGTGCCAGCAGGGATGGGACCCTCAAGGGTGAAAAACTGTTTTTT.

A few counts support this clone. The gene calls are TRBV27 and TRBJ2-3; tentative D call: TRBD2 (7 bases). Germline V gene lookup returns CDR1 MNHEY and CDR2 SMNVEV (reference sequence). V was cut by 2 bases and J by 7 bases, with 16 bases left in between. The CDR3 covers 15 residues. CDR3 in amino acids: CASSLGGGVTNTQYF. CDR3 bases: TGTGCCAGCAGTTTAGGGGGGGGCGTCACTAATACGCAGTATTTT.

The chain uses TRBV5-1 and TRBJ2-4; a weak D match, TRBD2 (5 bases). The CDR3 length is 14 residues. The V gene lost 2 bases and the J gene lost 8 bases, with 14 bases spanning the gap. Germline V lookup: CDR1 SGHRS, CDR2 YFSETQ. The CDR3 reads CASSFDPKGDIQYF. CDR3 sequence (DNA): TGCGCCAGCAGCTTTGACCCGAAGGGAGACATTCAGTACTTC.

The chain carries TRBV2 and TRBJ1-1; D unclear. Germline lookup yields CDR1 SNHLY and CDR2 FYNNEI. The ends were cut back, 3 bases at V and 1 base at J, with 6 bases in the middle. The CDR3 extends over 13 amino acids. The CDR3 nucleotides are TGTGCCAGCAGTGATGGCAGGAACACTGAAGCTTTCTTT. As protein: CASSDGRNTEAFF.

The CDR3 DNA reads TGTGCCAGCAGTTTACCGACGGCACCCCTCCACTTT. Protein sequence: CASSLPTAPLHF. The rearrangement uses TRBV12-3 or TRBV12-4 and TRBJ1-6; D is uncertain. V was pared by 2 bases and J by 11 bases, with 7 bases between. The CDR3 has 12 residues.

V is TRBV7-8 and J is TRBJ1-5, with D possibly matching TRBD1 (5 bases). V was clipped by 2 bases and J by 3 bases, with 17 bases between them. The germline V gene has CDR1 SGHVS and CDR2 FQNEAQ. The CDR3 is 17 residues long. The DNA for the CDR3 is TGTGCCAGCAGCTTAAGGGTGATAGGGGTGAACAATCAGCCCCAGCATTTT. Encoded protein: CASSLRVIGVNNQPQHF.

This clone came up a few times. The DNA for the CDR3 is TGTGCCAGCAGCCAGGCATCTAATGAAAAACTGTTTTTT. This gives the protein CASSQASNEKLFF. V usage is TRBV3-1 (or the pseudogene TRBV3-2) and J usage is TRBJ1-4; D ambiguous. The CDR3 has 13 residues. Germline assignment: CDR1 LGHDT and CDR2 YNNKEL (reference sequence). V was cut by 3 bases and J by 3 bases, with 5 bases left in between.

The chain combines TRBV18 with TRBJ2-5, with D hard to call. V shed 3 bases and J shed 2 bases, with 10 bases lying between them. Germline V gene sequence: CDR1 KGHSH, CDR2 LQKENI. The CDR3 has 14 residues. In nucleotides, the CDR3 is TGTGCCAGCTCACCCCCGGGTATGCAAGAGACCCAGTACTTC. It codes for CASSPPGMQETQYF. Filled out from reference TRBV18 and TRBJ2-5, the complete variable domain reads NAGVMQNPRHLVRRRGQEARLRCSPMKGHSHVYWYRQLPEEGLKFMVYLQKENIIDESGMPKERFSAEFPKEGPSILRIQQVVRGDSAAYFCASSPPGMQETQYFGPGTRLLVL.

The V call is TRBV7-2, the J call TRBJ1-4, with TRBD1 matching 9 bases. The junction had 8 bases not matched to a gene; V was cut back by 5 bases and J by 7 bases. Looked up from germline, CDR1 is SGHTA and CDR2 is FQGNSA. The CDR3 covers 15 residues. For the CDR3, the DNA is TGTGCCAGCAGCAAAACGACAGGGGGAGGTGAAAAACTGTTTTTT. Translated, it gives CASSKTTGGGEKLFF.

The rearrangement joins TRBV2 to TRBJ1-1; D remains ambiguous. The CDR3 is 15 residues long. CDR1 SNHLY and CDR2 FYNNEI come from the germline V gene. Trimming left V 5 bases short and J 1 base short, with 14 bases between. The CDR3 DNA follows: TGTGCCAGCAGTATCTCCGCGACGTCGAACACTGAAGCTTTCTTT. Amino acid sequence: CASSISATSNTEAFF.